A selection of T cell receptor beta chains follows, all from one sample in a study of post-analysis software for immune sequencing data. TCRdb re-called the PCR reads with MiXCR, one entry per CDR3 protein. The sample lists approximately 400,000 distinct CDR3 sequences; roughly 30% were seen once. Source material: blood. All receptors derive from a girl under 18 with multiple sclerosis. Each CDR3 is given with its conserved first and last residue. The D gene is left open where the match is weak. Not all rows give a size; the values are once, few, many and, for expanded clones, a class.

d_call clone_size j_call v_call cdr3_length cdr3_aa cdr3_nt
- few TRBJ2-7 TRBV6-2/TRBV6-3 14 CASSAPGTLHEQYF TGTGCCAGCAGTGCTCCCGGGACACTCCACGAGCAGTACTTC
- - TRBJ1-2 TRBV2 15 CANVLDRPTNYGYTF TGTGCCAACGTTCTAGACAGGCCCACTAACTATGGCTACACCTTC
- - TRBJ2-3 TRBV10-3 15 CAISEEGLTTDTQYF TGTGCCATCAGTGAAGAGGGCCTCACCACAGATACGCAGTATTTT
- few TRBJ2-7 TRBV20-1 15 CSARVPGSPPDEQYF TGCAGTGCTAGAGTACCTGGGTCACCACCAGACGAGCAGTACTTC
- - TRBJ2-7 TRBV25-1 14 CASSESGGAYEQYF TGTGCCAGCAGTGAATCAGGAGGGGCGTACGAGCAGTACTTC
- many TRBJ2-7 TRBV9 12 CASSVGHDEQYF TGTGCCAGCAGCGTAGGACACGACGAGCAGTACTTC
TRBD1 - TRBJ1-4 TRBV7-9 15 CASRPNRGRNEKLFF TGTGCCAGCAGGCCTAACAGGGGACGAAACGAAAAACTGTTTTTT
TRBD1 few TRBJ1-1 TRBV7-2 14 CASSLQGAVTEAFF TGTGCCAGCAGCTTACAGGGGGCTGTCACTGAAGCTTTCTTT
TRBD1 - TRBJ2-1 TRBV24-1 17 CATSDPEGQGAGNEQFF TGTGCCACCAGTGACCCCGAGGGGCAGGGGGCAGGGAATGAGCAGTTCTTC
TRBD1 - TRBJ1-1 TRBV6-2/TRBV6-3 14 CASSFPGQGPEAFF TGTGCCAGCAGTTTTCCGGGACAGGGCCCTGAAGCTTTCTTT
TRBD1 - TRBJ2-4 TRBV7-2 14 CASSLVGTAEAQYF TGTGCCAGCAGCTTAGTGGGGACAGCCGAGGCCCAGTACTTC
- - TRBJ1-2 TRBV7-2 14 CASSHPGRIYGYTF TGTGCCAGCAGCCATCCGGGACGGATCTATGGCTACACCTTC
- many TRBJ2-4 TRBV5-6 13 CASSLVAKNIQYF TGTGCCAGCAGCTTGGTAGCCAAAAACATTCAGTACTTC
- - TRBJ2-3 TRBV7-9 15 CASSTARIATDTQYF TGTGCCAGCAGCACAGCTAGAATCGCCACAGATACGCAGTATTTT
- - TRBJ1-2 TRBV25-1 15 CASSDPLGGNYGYTF TGTGCCAGCAGTGACCCCCTCGGGGGCAACTATGGCTACACCTTC
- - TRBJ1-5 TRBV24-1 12 CATQTDNQPQHF TGTGCCACCCAGACAGACAATCAGCCCCAGCATTTT
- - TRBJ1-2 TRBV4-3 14 CASRRTAGNYGYTF TGCGCCAGTAGACGGACAGCCGGAAACTATGGCTACACCTTC
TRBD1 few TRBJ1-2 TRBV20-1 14 CSARVWTGNYGYTF TGCAGTGCTAGAGTATGGACAGGGAACTATGGCTACACCTTC
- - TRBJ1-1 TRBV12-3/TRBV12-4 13 CASSFGGLSEAFF TGTGCCAGCAGTTTTGGGGGGCTCTCTGAAGCTTTCTTT
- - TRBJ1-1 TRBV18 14 CASSPGLANTEAFF TGTGCCAGCTCACCGGGACTGGCTAACACTGAAGCTTTCTTT
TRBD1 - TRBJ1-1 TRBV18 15 CASSPPGQGITEAFF TGTGCCAGCTCACCACCCGGACAGGGTATCACTGAAGCTTTCTTT
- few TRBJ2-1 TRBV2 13 CASTVESYNEQFF TGTGCCAGCACAGTAGAATCCTACAATGAGCAGTTCTTC
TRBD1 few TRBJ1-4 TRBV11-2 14 CASSFGQGEEKLFF TGTGCCAGCAGCTTCGGACAGGGGGAGGAAAAACTGTTTTTT
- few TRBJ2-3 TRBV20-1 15 CSANEGVYPTDTQYF TGCAGTGCTAACGAGGGCGTCTACCCTACAGATACGCAGTATTTT
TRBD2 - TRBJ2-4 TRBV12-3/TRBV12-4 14 CASRSTSGGLEQYF TGTGCCAGCAGGTCCACTAGCGGGGGTTTGGAGCAGTACTTC
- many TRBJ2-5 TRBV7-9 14 CASIPRGQEETQYF TGTGCCAGCATCCCCCGGGGACAAGAAGAGACCCAGTACTTC
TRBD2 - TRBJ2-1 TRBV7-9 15 CASSRSGVTPNEQFF TGTGCCAGCAGTCGTAGCGGGGTGACTCCCAATGAGCAGTTCTTC
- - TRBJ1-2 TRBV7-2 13 CASSLDTRGGYTF TGTGCCAGCAGCTTAGACACCCGGGGAGGCTACACCTTC
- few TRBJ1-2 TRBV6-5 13 CASSNRVTYGYTF TGTGCCAGCAGCAACAGGGTAACCTATGGCTACACCTTC
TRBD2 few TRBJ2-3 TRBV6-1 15 CASSTSGGSTDTQYF TGTGCCAGCAGTACCAGCGGGGGAAGCACAGATACGCAGTATTTT
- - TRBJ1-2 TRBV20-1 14 CSAMSGQDIYGYTF TGCAGTGCTATGTCAGGGCAGGATATCTATGGCTACACCTTC
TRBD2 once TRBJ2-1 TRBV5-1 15 CASSFSTGGPNEQFF TGCGCCAGCAGCTTTTCAACGGGGGGGCCCAATGAGCAGTTCTTC
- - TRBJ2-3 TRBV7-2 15 CASSGTSFRADTQYF TGTGCCAGCAGTGGAACTAGCTTCAGGGCGGATACGCAGTATTTT
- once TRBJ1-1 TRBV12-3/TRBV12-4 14 CASSPDRQGTEAFF TGTGCCAGCAGTCCCGACCGCCAGGGAACTGAAGCTTTCTTT
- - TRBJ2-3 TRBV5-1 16 CASSPRGRSSTDTQYF TGCGCCAGCAGCCCCCGGGGCCGTTCTAGCACAGATACGCAGTATTTT